This T cell receptor beta chain was found in a study of cytomegalovirus exposure and HLA in healthy donors. Study at large: Membership in the Caucasian-associated ancestry cluster was found for around four fifths of about 430 genotyped donors.

V was shortened by 4 bases and J by 2 bases, with 15 bases between the two germline ends. The germline CDR1 and CDR2 sequences are SGHNT and YYREEE (reference sequence). CDR3 length: 15 amino acids. This clone came up once. The study ran its PCR with 60 Vbeta and 13 Jbeta primers. Sequencing was performed with immunoSEQ multiplex PCR; in TCRdb, only in-frame clones are kept and a portion is missing. The sample shows approximately 160,000 clones, approximately 78% of them seen only once. The sample comprised PBMCs. This receptor was taken from a woman aged 45-65 years in good health and CMV-seropositive. The genes are TRBV5-4 and TRBJ2-5; maybe TRBD1 (6 bases). As DNA, the CDR3 is TGTGCCAGCAGCCCGGCCCTTGGGACACAAGAGACCCAGTACTTC. The encoded protein is CASSPALGTQETQYF.